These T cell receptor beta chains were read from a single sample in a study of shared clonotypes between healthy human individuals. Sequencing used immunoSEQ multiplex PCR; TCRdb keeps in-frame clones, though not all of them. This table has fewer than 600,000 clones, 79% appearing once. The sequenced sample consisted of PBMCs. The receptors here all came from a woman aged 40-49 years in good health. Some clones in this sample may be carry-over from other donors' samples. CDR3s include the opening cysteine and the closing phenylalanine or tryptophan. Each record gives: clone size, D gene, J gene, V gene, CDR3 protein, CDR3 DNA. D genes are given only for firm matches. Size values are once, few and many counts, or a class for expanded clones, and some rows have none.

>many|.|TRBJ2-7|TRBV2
CASSDSRAQWMKQYF
TGTGCCAGCAGTGATTCCAGGGCCCAGTGGATGAAGCAGTACTTC
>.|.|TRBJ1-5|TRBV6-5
CASSSNFNQPQHF
TGTGCCAGCAGCTCCAATTTCAATCAGCCCCAGCATTTT
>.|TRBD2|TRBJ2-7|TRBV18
CASSLADGGGYEQYF
TGTGCCAGCTCACTAGCGGACGGGGGAGGGTACGAGCAGTACTTC
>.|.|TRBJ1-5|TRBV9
CASSVEGRGPQHF
TGTGCCAGCAGCGTAGAGGGGAGAGGGCCCCAGCATTTT
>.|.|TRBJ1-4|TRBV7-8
CASSSYRFGGKGANEKLFF
TGTGCCAGCAGCTCATATAGATTTGGTGGGAAGGGGGCTAATGAAAAACTGTTTTTT
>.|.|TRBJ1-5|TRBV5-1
CASSFEGSQPQHF
TGCGCCAGCAGCTTTGAGGGATCTCAGCCCCAGCATTTT
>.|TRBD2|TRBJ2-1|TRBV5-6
CASSLGGLGDNEQFF
TGTGCCAGCAGCTTGGGGGGACTAGGTGACAATGAGCAGTTCTTC
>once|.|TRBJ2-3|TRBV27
CASSTSLSDTQYF
TGTGCCAGCAGTACTAGTTTATCCGATACGCAGTATTTT
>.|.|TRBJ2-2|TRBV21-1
CAIQPKRGVDTGELFF
TGTGCCATCCAGCCGAAGAGAGGGGTAGACACCGGGGAGCTGTTTTTT
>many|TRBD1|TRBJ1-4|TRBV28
CASSETGGNEKLFF
TGTGCCAGCAGCGAAACAGGGGGTAATGAAAAACTGTTTTTT
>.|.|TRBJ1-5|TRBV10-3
CAISEYGVGNQPQHF
TGTGCCATCAGTGAGTACGGGGTAGGCAATCAGCCCCAGCATTTT
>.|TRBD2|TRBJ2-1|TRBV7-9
CASSLLAGHEQFF
TGTGCCAGCAGCTTACTAGCGGGACATGAGCAGTTCTTC
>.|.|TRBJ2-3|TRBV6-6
CASSYTAADTQYF
TGTGCCAGCAGTTACACAGCGGCAGATACGCAGTATTTT
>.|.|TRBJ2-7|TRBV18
CASSPGGGYYEQYF
TGTGCCAGCTCGCCCGGAGGGGGCTACTACGAGCAGTACTTC
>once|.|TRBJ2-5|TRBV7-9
CASSSRETQYF
TGTGCCAGCAGCAGTAGAGAGACCCAGTACTTC
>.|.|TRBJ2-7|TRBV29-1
CSGGGTYEQYF
TGCAGCGGTGGAGGGACCTACGAGCAGTACTTC
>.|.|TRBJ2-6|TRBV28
CASSPTGSGANVLTF
TGTGCCAGCAGTCCGACAGGTTCTGGGGCCAACGTCCTGACTTTC
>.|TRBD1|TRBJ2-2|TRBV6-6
CASSETGFRTGELFF
TGTGCCAGCAGTGAGACAGGGTTTCGCACCGGGGAGCTGTTTTTT
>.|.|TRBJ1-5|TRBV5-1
CASSLGAGGPNQPQHF
TGCGCCAGCAGCTTGGGAGCCGGGGGGCCCAATCAGCCCCAGCATTTT
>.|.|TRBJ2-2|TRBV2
CASRALVTAGELFF
TGTGCCAGCAGGGCACTAGTAACGGCCGGGGAGCTGTTTTTT
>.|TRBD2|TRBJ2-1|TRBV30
CAWSLAGGLNEQFF
TGTGCCTGGAGCCTAGCGGGAGGCCTCAATGAGCAGTTCTTC
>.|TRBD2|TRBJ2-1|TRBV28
CASSPSGDPNNEQFF
TGTGCCAGCAGCCCCAGCGGGGACCCTAACAATGAGCAGTTCTTC
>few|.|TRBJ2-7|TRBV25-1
CASSESSLPYEQYF
TGTGCCAGCAGTGAATCCAGTTTGCCCTACGAGCAGTACTTC
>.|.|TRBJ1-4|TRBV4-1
CASSLRQVGGEKLFF
TGCGCCAGCAGCCTCAGACAGGTCGGTGGTGAAAAACTGTTTTTT
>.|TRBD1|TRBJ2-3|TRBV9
CASSAGGTGGGTDTQYF
TGTGCCAGCAGCGCAGGGGGGACAGGGGGCGGCACAGATACGCAGTATTTT
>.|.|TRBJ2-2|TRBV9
CASSVESYTGELFF
TGTGCCAGCAGCGTAGAGTCCTACACCGGGGAGCTGTTTTTT
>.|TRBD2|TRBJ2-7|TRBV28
CASSLLTGGAYEQYF
TGTGCCAGCAGTTTATTGACGGGAGGGGCCTACGAGCAGTACTTC
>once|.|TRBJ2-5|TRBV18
CASSPGLLNEETQYF
TGTGCCAGCTCACCGGGACTCCTAAACGAAGAGACCCAGTACTTC
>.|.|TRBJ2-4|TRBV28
CASRQDPLSIQYF
TGTGCCAGTCGACAGGACCCCTTAAGCATTCAGTACTTC
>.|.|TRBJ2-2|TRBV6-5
CASRSPGQNTGELFF
TGTGCCAGCCGATCACCGGGACAGAACACCGGGGAGCTGTTTTTT
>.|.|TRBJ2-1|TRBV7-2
CASRPSPNGEQFF
TGTGCCAGCAGACCGAGTCCCAACGGGGAGCAGTTCTTC
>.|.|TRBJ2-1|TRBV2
CASSEARSVNEQFF
TGTGCCAGCAGTGAAGCGCGTAGCGTTAATGAGCAGTTCTTC
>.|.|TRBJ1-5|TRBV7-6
CASSLNRDSNQPQHF
TGTGCCAGCAGCCTAAACCGGGACAGCAATCAGCCCCAGCATTTT
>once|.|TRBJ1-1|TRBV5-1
CASRRRDLPSDTEAFF
TGCGCCAGCCGGCGCCGGGATCTTCCCTCGGACACTGAAGCTTTCTTT
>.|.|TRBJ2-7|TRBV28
CASSLSGESASYEQYF
TGTGCCAGCAGTTTATCTGGGGAATCGGCCTCCTACGAGCAGTACTTC
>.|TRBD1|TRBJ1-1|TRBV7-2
CASSGGTGIWDTEALF
TGTGCCAGCAGCGGGGGGACAGGGATATGGGACACTGAAGCTCTCTTT
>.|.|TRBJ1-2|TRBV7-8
CASSLAGGGSNYGYTF
TGTGCCAGCAGCTTAGCCGGCGGGGGATCTAACTATGGCTACACCTTC